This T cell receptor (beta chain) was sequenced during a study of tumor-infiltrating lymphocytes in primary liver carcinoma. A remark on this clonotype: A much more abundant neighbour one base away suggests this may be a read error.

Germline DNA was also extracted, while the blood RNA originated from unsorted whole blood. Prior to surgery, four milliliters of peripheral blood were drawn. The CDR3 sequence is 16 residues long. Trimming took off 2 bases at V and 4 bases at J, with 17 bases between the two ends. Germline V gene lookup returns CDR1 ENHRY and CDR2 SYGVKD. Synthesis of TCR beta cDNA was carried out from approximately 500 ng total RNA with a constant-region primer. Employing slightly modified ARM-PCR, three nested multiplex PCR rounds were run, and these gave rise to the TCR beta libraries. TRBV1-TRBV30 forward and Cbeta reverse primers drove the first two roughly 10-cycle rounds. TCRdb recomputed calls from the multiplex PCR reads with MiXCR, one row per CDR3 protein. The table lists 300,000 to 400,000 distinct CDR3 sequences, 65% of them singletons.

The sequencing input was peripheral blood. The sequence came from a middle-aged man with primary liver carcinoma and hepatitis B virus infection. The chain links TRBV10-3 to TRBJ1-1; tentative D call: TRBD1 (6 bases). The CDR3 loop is CAISEPRGGGVTEAFF. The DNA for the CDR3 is TGTGCCATCAGTGAGCCTCGAGGGGGGGGGGTCACTGAAGCTTTCTTT.